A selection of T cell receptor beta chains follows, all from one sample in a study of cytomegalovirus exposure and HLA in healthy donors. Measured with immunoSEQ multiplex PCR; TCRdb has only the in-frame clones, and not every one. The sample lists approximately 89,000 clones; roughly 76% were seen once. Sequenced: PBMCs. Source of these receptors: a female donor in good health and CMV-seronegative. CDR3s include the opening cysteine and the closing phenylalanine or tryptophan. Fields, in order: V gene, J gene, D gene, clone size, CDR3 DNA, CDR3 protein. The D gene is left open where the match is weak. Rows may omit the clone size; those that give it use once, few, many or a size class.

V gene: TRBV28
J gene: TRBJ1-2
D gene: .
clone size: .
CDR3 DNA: TGTGCCAGCAGACCCTCCCGGGATGGCTACACCTTC
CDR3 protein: CASRPSRDGYTF

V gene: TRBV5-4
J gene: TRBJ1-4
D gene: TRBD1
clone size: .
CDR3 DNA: TGTGCCAGCAGACTGGACAGGGCTAATGAAAAACTGTTTTTT
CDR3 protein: CASRLDRANEKLFF

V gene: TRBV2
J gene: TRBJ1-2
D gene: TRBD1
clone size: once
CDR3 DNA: TGTGCCAGCAACAGCGAGGGGGCTGGTGGCTACACCTTC
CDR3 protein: CASNSEGAGGYTF

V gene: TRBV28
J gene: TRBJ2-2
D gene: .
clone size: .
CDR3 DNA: TGTGCCAGCAGTTTAATAGCAGGGGATCCCATCTCCGGGGAGCTGTTTTTT
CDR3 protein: CASSLIAGDPISGELFF

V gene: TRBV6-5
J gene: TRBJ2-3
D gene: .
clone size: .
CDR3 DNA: TGTGCCAGCAGTTCCCCAGGGCGTGGGACAGATACGCAGTATTTT
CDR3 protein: CASSSPGRGTDTQYF

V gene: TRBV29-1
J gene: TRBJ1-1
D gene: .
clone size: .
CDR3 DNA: TGCAGCGTTGCGTTGTTGAAGGAGCGGACTGAAGCTTTCTTT
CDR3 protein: CSVALLKERTEAFF

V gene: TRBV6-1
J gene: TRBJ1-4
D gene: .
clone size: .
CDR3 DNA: TGTGCCAGCAGGGGCGGGAGAAAGAATGAAAAACTGTTTTTT
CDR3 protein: CASRGGRKNEKLFF

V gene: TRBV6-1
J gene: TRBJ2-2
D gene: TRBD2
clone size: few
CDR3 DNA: TGTGCCAGCAGTGAACTAGCGGGAGGGCCCGGGGAGCTGTTTTTT
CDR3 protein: CASSELAGGPGELFF

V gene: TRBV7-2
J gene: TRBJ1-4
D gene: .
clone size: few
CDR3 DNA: TGTGCCAGCAGCTTATCCCCCACCGAGGGAAAACTGTTTTTT
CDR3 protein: CASSLSPTEGKLFF

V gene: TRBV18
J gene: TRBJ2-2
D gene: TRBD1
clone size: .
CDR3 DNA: TGTGCCAGCTCACCACAGTACAGGGGGCCTACCGGGGAGCTGTTTTTT
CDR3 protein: CASSPQYRGPTGELFF

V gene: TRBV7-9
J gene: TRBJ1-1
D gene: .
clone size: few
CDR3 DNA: TGTGCCAGCAGCTTACGAGGTTCCACTGAAGCTTTCTTT
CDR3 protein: CASSLRGSTEAFF

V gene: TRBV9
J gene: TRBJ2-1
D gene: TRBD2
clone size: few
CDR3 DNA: TGTGCCAGCAGCTCACCAGGACTAGCGAATGAGCAGTTCTTC
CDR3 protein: CASSSPGLANEQFF

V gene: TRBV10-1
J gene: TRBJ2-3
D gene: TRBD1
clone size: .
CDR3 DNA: TGCGCCAGCAGTGAGTCGGCAGGGGGTACAGATACGCAGTATTTT
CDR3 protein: CASSESAGGTDTQYF

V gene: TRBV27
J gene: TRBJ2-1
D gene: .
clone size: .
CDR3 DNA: TGTGCCAGCAGTTCCACCCCCGGGGGCTACAATGAGCAGTTCTTC
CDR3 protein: CASSSTPGGYNEQFF

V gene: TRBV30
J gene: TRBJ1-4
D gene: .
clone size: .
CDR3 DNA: TGTGCCTGGAGTGGTGGGAGGAAAGGGGAAAAACTGTTTTTT
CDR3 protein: CAWSGGRKGEKLFF

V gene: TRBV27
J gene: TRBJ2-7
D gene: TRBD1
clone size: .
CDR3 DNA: TGTGCCAGCAGTGCCAACAGGGGGACCTTTTCCTACGAGCAGTACTTC
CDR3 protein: CASSANRGTFSYEQYF

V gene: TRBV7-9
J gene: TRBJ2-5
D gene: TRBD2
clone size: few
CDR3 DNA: TGTGCCAGCAGCGGCTGGGCGGGAGTGAAGACCCAGTACTTC
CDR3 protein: CASSGWAGVKTQYF

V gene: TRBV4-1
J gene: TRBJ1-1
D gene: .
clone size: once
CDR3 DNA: TGCGCCAGCAGCCAAGCGTGGGGGCACCAGGGGAATGAAGCTTTCTTT
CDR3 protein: CASSQAWGHQGNEAFF

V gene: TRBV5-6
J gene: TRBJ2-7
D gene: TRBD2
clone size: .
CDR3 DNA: TGTGCCAGCAGCCCTCGTAGAAGCGGGAGGTCCTACGAGCAGTACTTC
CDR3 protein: CASSPRRSGRSYEQYF

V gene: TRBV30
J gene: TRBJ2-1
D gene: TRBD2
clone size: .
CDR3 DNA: TGTGCCTGGAGTGTAATGAGCGGGAGAGGCAATGAGCAGTTCTTC
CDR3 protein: CAWSVMSGRGNEQFF

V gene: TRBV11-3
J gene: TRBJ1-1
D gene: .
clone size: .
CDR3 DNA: TGTGCCAGCAGCTTAGGGGGGCGCGGTGAAGCTTTCTTT
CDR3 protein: CASSLGGRGEAFF

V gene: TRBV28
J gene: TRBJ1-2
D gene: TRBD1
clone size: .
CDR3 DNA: TGTGCCAGCACCCCGGGACAGAGGAGCTATGGCTACACCTTC
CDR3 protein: CASTPGQRSYGYTF